Below are 22 T cell receptor beta chains sequenced from a single sample in a study of blood T cell repertoires in COVID-19. Measured with immunoSEQ multiplex PCR; TCRdb has only the in-frame clones, and not every one. The sample has roughly 95,000 clones; less than 85% are singletons. Sequenced material: peripheral blood. These TCRs come from a human donor in a cohort sampled during active COVID-19.

The chain carries TRBV20-1 and TRBJ2-3, with 7 positions matching TRBD2. Germline CDR1 reads DFQATT; CDR2 reads SNEGSKA (reference sequence). The junction had 10 bases not matched to a gene; V was cut back by 3 bases and J by 4 bases. This CDR3 spans 15 amino acids. In DNA, the CDR3 is TGCAGTGCTAGTGGCTGGGACTATAATTCAGATACGCAGTATTTT. It encodes CSASGWDYNSDTQYF.

This clone appeared a single time. The J gene is TRBJ1-5, the V gene TRBV19; D ambiguous. Germline V gene sequence: CDR1 LNHDA, CDR2 SQIVND (reference sequence). The CDR3 is 17 residues long. V was pared by 0 bases and J by 2 bases, with 14 bases between. CDR3 bases: TGTGCCAGTAGTATAGATCGAAGGCCAGGTGGCAATCAGCCCCAGCATTTT. Translation gives CASSIDRRPGGNQPQHF.

This chain uses TRBV2 with TRBJ2-3; 7 bases map to TRBD2. This CDR3 has 16 residues. Looked up from germline, CDR1 is SNHLY and CDR2 is FYNNEI. With 2 bases clipped from V and 6 bases from J, the junction kept 11 bases outside the gene matches. CDR3 in amino acids: CASSEPVGRMGDTQYF. CDR3 DNA: TGTGCCAGCAGTGAACCCGTCGGGAGGATGGGGGATACGCAGTATTTT.

The chain is built from TRBV19 and TRBJ2-2; 7 bases are a match to TRBD1. This CDR3 is built from 15 residues. V was pared by 4 bases and J by 5 bases, with 7 bases of the junction left unmatched. Germline CDR1 LNHDA, CDR2 SQIVND (reference sequence). The CDR3 here is CASSTGTVRTGELFF. CDR3 DNA: TGTGCCAGTAGTACCGGGACAGTCAGGACCGGGGAGCTGTTTTTT.

The V and J genes are TRBV10-3 and TRBJ1-4, with 7 bases matching TRBD1. Germline-derived CDR1 and CDR2 are ENHRY and SYGVKD. The CDR3 totals 17 residues. With V trimmed by 2 bases and J by 0 bases, 6 bases remained unmatched. The CDR3 DNA is TGTGCCATCAGTGAGCGCGGTAGGGGGCCAACTAATGAAAAACTGTTTTTT. Translated: CAISERGRGPTNEKLFF.

V gene TRBV12-3 or TRBV12-4 combines with J gene TRBJ1-1, with D hard to call. The ends were cut back, 5 bases at V and 4 bases at J, with 11 bases in the middle. The CDR3 runs 13 residues. The CDR3 nucleotides are TGTGCCAGCAGTGCTATTCGGGGCACTGAAGCTTTCTTT. This sequence encodes CASSAIRGTEAFF.

The table lists this clone with a few counts. The genes are TRBV14 and TRBJ2-5; D is ambiguous. The ends were cut back, 4 bases at V and 6 bases at J, with 15 bases in the middle. The germline V gene has CDR1 SGHDN and CDR2 FVKESK. The CDR3 spans 14 residues. The CDR3 region is CASSPANAQKTQYF. CDR3 in DNA: TGTGCCAGCAGCCCCGCAAACGCACAAAAGACCCAGTACTTC.

This chain joins TRBV6-1 and TRBJ2-7, with TRBD1 identical over 7 bases. The CDR3 consists of 13 residues. Germline assignment: CDR1 MNHNS and CDR2 SASEGT. V dropped 0 bases and J dropped 11; count of bases not matched to a gene: 7. CDR3 DNA sequence: TGTGCCAGCAGTGAAGCGGGCTCCACAGGGGAGTACTTC. Translated: CASSEAGSTGEYF.

The chain joins TRBV4-1 to TRBJ2-3; 9 positions match TRBD2. The V gene's germline CDR1 is MGHRA and CDR2 YSYEKL. The CDR3 is 19 amino acids. V was pared by 0 bases and J by 0 bases, with 10 bases of the junction left unmatched. CDR3 loop: CASSQDGGSGSPSTDTQYF. CDR3 in DNA: TGCGCCAGCAGCCAAGATGGGGGTAGCGGGAGCCCTAGCACAGATACGCAGTATTTT.

The chain employs TRBV2 and TRBJ2-5; D may be TRBD1 (6 bases). The V gene's germline CDR1 is SNHLY and CDR2 FYNNEI. Trimming removed 8 bases at V and 5 bases at J, with 18 bases between. The CDR3 sequence is 14 residues long. The CDR3 DNA reads as TGTGCCAGCGGAAACAGGGTCATCGTGGAGACCCAGTACTTC. Its protein is CASGNRVIVETQYF. Full variable domain (remainder filled in from reference TRBV2 and TRBJ2-5): EPEVTQTPSHQVTQMGQEVILRCVPISNHLYFYWYRQILGQKVEFLVSFYNNEISEKSEIFDDQFSVERPDGSNFTLKIRSTKLEDSAMYFCASGNRVIVETQYFGPGTRLLVL.

This clone has more than one count but fewer than ten. The genes are TRBV12-3 or TRBV12-4 and TRBJ2-7; 7 bases fit TRBD2. V shed 4 bases, J shed 6 bases, and the junction held 6 bases outside the gene matches. The CDR3 has 13 residues. CDR3 sequence: CASSSSGGSEQYF. The DNA of the CDR3 is TGTGCCAGCAGTTCCTCGGGGGGTTCCGAGCAGTACTTC.

This clone was counted a few times. This chain joins TRBV9 and TRBJ1-2; D perhaps matches TRBD1 (6 bases). Germline V CDR1 and CDR2: SGDLS, YYNGEE. The germline V and J ends were trimmed by 0 bases and 3 bases, with 6 bases remaining between them. CDR3 length: 13 amino acids. Here the CDR3 reads CASSVDRDYGYTF. CDR3 bases: TGTGCCAGCAGCGTAGACAGGGACTATGGCTACACCTTC.

The J gene is TRBJ1-2, the V gene TRBV6-5; 7 positions agree with TRBD1. CDR1 is MNHEY, CDR2 SVGAGI, per germline. The CDR3 is 14 amino acids. V was pared by 7 bases and J by 9 bases, with 14 bases of the junction left unmatched. The CDR3 bases are TGTGCCAGCACTCCGGGACAGAAAATCCATCGCTACACCTTC. This codes for CASTPGQKIHRYTF.

This chain connects TRBV28 to TRBJ1-1; tentatively, D is TRBD1 (6 bases). Trimming took 0 bases from V and 4 from J, leaving 12 bases between them. This CDR3 is 15 amino acids long. Germline V gene lookup returns CDR1 MDHEN and CDR2 SYDVKM. In DNA form, the CDR3 reads TGTGCCAGCAGTTTATGGTCAGGGGATTTCACTGAAGCTTTCTTT. It specifies CASSLWSGDFTEAFF.

The gene calls are TRBV15 and TRBJ1-2; 7 nucleotides match TRBD1. The germline V gene encodes CDR1 LNHNV and CDR2 YYDKDF (reference sequence). This CDR3 region has 15 residues. Germline trimming cut 5 bases from V and 4 bases from J; bases unmatched to any gene: 10. CDR3 residues: CATSGEDRPGYGYTF. CDR3 nucleotides: TGTGCCACCAGCGGTGAGGACAGGCCAGGCTATGGCTACACCTTC.

The chain joins TRBV2 to TRBJ1-5, with unresolved D. This CDR3 has 14 residues. The V end was cut by 6 bases, the J end by 3 bases, with 12 bases between. In germline, CDR1 is SNHLY, CDR2 FYNNEI. CDR3 loop: CASRYGDTNQPQHF. In DNA form, the CDR3 reads TGTGCCAGCAGATACGGGGATACCAATCAGCCCCAGCATTTT.

The CDR3 loop is CASSLVGLAALGGTDTQYF. CDR3 nucleotides: TGCGCCAGCAGCTTGGTGGGACTAGCCGCCCTCGGTGGGACAGATACGCAGTATTTT. The V gene is TRBV5-1, the J gene TRBJ2-3; 9 bases line up with TRBD2. CDR3 length: 19 residues. The junction had 14 bases not matched to a gene; V was cut back by 0 bases and J by 3 bases. Germline V CDR1 and CDR2: SGHRS, YFSETQ.

The gene calls are TRBV27 and TRBJ2-3; tentative D call: TRBD2 (7 bases). Germline V gene lookup returns CDR1 MNHEY and CDR2 SMNVEV (reference sequence). Trimming stripped 7 bases from V and 4 bases from J, with 21 bases between. The CDR3 is made up of 16 amino acids. CDR3 residues: CASKSARGGVPDTQYF. The DNA for the CDR3 is TGTGCCAGCAAAAGTGCAAGGGGGGGGGTGCCAGATACGCAGTATTTT.

Only one count was recorded for this clone. The chain joins TRBV7-9 to TRBJ2-3; TRBD2 aligns across 7 bases. The V and J ends lost 8 bases and 2 bases, in that order; junction bases with no gene match: 19. The V gene's germline CDR1 is SEHNR and CDR2 FQNEAQ (reference sequence). The CDR3 sequence is 18 residues long. CDR3 DNA: TGTGCCAGCCCCCCGAGGACGTTAAGCGGGGCTGCCACAGATACGCAGTATTTT. As protein: CASPPRTLSGAATDTQYF.

The chain joins TRBV24-1 to TRBJ1-1; TRBD1 might be the D (6 bases). Trimming took 7 bases from V and 12 from J, leaving 14 bases between them. CDR3 length: 11 amino acids. CDR1 KGHDR and CDR2 SFDVKD come from the germline V gene. The CDR3 DNA is TGTGCCACCAGGAATCTACAGGGAACTTTCTTT. Encoded protein: CATRNLQGTFF.

In its sample, this clone was seen once. The chain links TRBV5-5 to TRBJ2-5; the D is unclear. The CDR3 totals 14 residues. Per the germline V gene, CDR1 is SGHKS and CDR2 is YYEKEE (reference sequence). V lost 2 bases to trimming and J lost 5 bases, with 13 bases between them. CDR3 coding DNA: TGTGCCAGCAGCTTATCCAGTGGTTTGGAGACCCAGTACTTC. It yields the protein CASSLSSGLETQYF.

The rearrangement uses TRBV24-1 and TRBJ2-1; TRBD2 matches at 8 bases. In germline, CDR1 is KGHDR, CDR2 SFDVKD. The length of the CDR3 is 15 residues. V gave up 1 base and J gave up 9 bases; unmatched junction bases: 7. This CDR3 is CATSDFFSAGGEQFF. The DNA of the CDR3 is TGTGCCACCAGTGATTTCTTTAGCGCGGGGGGTGAGCAGTTCTTC.